The source of this T cell receptor (beta chain) is a study of T cell repertoires in cytomegalovirus infection. Study-level information: The public TCR beta signatures pointed to both CMV infection and matching HLA type.

CDR1 and CDR2 (germline): SEHNR, FQNEAQ (reference sequence). The germline V and J ends were trimmed by 2 bases and 5 bases, with 12 bases remaining between them. This CDR3 has 14 amino acids. This clonotype has a count of ten or more. Its target is unknown. TCRdb re-analysed the reads in MiXCR, keeping a single row per CDR3 protein. The sample contains roughly 720,000 distinct CDR3 sequences, roughly 35% of which appear only once. Whole-study results and caveats: The response measured ex vivo was dominated by TCR beta clonotypes (HLA-C-restricted and CMV-specific). Cumulative public TCR beta family frequency identified CMV carriers with the relevant HLA.

This TCR was sampled from a human donor in good health (CMV status not recorded). Some clones in this sample may be carry-over from other donors' samples. This chain connects TRBV7-9 to TRBJ2-5, with D perhaps TRBD1 (8 bases). Material for sequencing was PBMCs. The CDR3 DNA reads TGTGCCAGCAGCTTAAACAGGGGGGGGGAGACCCAGTACTTC. Translating it yields CASSLNRGGETQYF.